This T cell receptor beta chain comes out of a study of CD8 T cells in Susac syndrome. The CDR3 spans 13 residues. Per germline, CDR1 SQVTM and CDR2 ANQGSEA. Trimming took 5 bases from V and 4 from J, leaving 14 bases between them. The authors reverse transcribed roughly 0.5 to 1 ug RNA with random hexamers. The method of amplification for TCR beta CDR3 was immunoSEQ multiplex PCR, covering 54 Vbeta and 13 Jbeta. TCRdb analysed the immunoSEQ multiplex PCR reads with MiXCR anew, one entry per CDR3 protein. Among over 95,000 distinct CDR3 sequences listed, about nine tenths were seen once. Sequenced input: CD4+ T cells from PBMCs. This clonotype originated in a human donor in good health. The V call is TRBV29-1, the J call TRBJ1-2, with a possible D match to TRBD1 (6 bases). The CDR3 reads CSVTNPGAYGYTF. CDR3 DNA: TGCAGCGTTACGAACCCAGGGGCCTATGGCTACACCTTC.